This T cell receptor beta chain was observed in a study of blood T cell repertoires in COVID-19. For the study at large: T cells, B-cell-depleted T cells, or PBMCs provided the cDNA or gDNA that served as material.

Germline-derived CDR1 and CDR2 are SGHRS and YFSETQ. Trimming shortened V by 1 base and J by 4 bases, and 15 bases separated the two germline ends. The CDR3 runs to 15 residues. Original handling: Amplification from reference gene primers served as the basis for estimated nucleated cell counts. This table comes from immunoSEQ multiplex PCR, and its TCRdb copy is limited to in-frame clones, with some not included. The D gene and trimming were derived from the DNA, and the V and J assignments and clone size from that table. Here the sample spans under 100,000 clones, 70% to 90% being singletons. The sequencing input was peripheral blood. J is TRBJ2-7 and V is TRBV5-1, with a tentative D call TRBD2 (6 bases). The TCR was taken from a man aged 30 to 45 with acute or convalescent COVID-19. CDR3 DNA sequence: TGCGCCAGCAGCTTGCTGGCGGGAAATACGTACGAGCAGTACTTC. It encodes CASSLLAGNTYEQYF.